This TCR beta chain was sequenced in a study of blood T cell repertoires in COVID-19. At the level of the study: Acute and convalescent COVID-19 samples came from the United States, Italy and Spain.

Original processing methods: Researchers report that nucleated cell counts were estimated from reference gene primer amplification. The data were produced by immunoSEQ multiplex PCR, yet TCRdb's version contains in-frame clones alone and is incomplete. That table supplies the V and J calls and clone size; D and trimming were determined from the DNA. This sample has 250,000 to 300,000 clones; 89% occur once, and the top ten carry 4% to 5%. The CDR3 loop spans 14 amino acids. V was clipped by 5 bases and J by 5 bases; unmatched bases: 5. CDR1 and CDR2 (germline): SGHTA, FQGTGA. The clonotype comes from a woman aged 40 to 55 who had recovered from COVID-19. Sequencing was performed on peripheral blood. V usage is TRBV7-3 and J usage is TRBJ2-7; 11 bases match TRBD2. The CDR3 loop reads CASSISGGADEQYF. The CDR3 DNA reads as TGTGCCAGCAGCATTAGCGGGGGGGCGGACGAGCAGTACTTC.